The rows below give T cell receptor beta chains drawn from one sample of a study of CD8 T cells in ankylosing spondylitis. TCRdb re-called the 5' RACE reads with MiXCR, one entry per CDR3 protein. The sample comprises fewer than 250,000 distinct CDR3 sequences, around a quarter of which are singletons, and 5% to 8% rests with the top ten. The sample taken for sequencing was blood, either unsorted or a sorted T cell fraction (not recorded which). These receptors were taken from a male donor with ankylosing spondylitis or in good health (not recorded which). Both conserved end residues are part of each CDR3. Each record gives: D gene, V gene, clone size, J gene, CDR3 protein, CDR3 DNA. A D gene is named only where the DNA matches it firmly. Where a row states a size, it is once, few, many or the class of an expanded clone; other rows omit it.

>NA|TRBV5-1|many|TRBJ1-1
CASSLQHLANTEAFF
TGCGCCAGCAGCTTGCAACATCTCGCGAACACTGAAGCTTTCTTT
>TRBD2|TRBV20-1|few|TRBJ2-5
CSAERGAGGPGETQYF
TGCAGTGCGGAGCGAGGAGCGGGAGGGCCGGGAGAGACCCAGTACTTC
>NA|TRBV20-1|many|TRBJ1-1
CSARPVMNTEAFF
TGCAGTGCTAGGCCAGTCATGAACACTGAAGCTTTCTTT
>NA|TRBV20-1|NA|TRBJ1-2
CSARIEGGYGYTF
TGCAGTGCTAGGATTGAGGGGGGCTATGGCTACACCTTC
>NA|TRBV7-9|many|TRBJ1-5
CASSTDLSNQPQHF
TGTGCCAGCAGCACGGACCTTAGCAATCAGCCCCAGCATTTT
>TRBD2|TRBV7-2|NA|TRBJ2-7
CASSLQTSGAEQYF
TGTGCCAGCAGCTTACAAACTAGCGGAGCGGAGCAGTACTTC
>NA|TRBV5-1|many|TRBJ2-1
CASSLEPSPGTYNEQFF
TGCGCCAGCAGCTTGGAACCTAGCCCAGGGACCTACAATGAGCAGTTCTTC
>TRBD1|TRBV28|few|TRBJ2-5
CASSPYRGETQYF
TGTGCCAGCAGTCCATACAGGGGAGAGACCCAGTACTTC
>TRBD1|TRBV6-1|few|TRBJ1-5
CASRYPGQSSNQPQHF
TGTGCCAGCCGATATCCGGGACAGAGTAGCAATCAGCCCCAGCATTTT
>NA|TRBV5-1|few|TRBJ1-3
CASSRGLGDGSGNTIYF
TGCGCCAGCAGCCGGGGCTTGGGGGACGGCTCTGGAAACACCATATATTTT
>NA|TRBV4-3|NA|TRBJ2-1
CASSQDLTSYNEQFF
TGCGCCAGCAGCCAAGATTTGACTAGCTACAATGAGCAGTTCTTC
>TRBD1|TRBV3-1|many|TRBJ2-1
CASSQGWTGGSYNEQFF
TGTGCCAGCAGCCAAGGGTGGACAGGGGGGTCCTACAATGAGCAGTTCTTC
>TRBD2|TRBV5-5|few|TRBJ2-5
CASSLAGGSAETQYF
TGTGCCAGCAGCTTGGCTGGCGGGAGTGCAGAGACCCAGTACTTC
>NA|TRBV5-1|many|TRBJ2-5
CASSLQKGPQETQYF
TGCGCCAGCAGCTTGCAGAAGGGCCCCCAAGAGACCCAGTACTTC
>TRBD2|TRBV20-1|few|TRBJ2-3
CCARVGTSGRRGGTNTQYF
TGCTGTGCTAGAGTCGGAACTAGCGGGAGAAGAGGGGGGACAAATACGCAGTATTTT
>TRBD2|TRBV12-3/TRBV12-4|few|TRBJ2-3
CASSPGLAGSDTQYF
TGTGCCAGCAGTCCGGGACTAGCGGGTTCAGATACGCAGTATTTT
>NA|TRBV10-3|few|TRBJ1-2
CAISESRGYTF
TGTGCCATCAGTGAGTCGCGGGGCTACACCTTC
>NA|TRBV7-9|NA|TRBJ1-1
CASSNTGSEAFF
TGTGCCAGCAGCAACACAGGGAGTGAAGCTTTCTTT
>TRBD1|TRBV27|many|TRBJ2-3
CASRIRGQGGDTQYF
TGTGCCAGCAGGATAAGAGGACAGGGGGGAGATACGCAGTATTTT
>NA|TRBV5-6|NA|TRBJ2-5
CASSLRFLASQETQYF
TGTGCCAGCAGCTTGCGGTTTTTGGCCAGCCAAGAGACCCAGTACTTC
>NA|TRBV7-3|many|TRBJ2-1
CASSLIRGNEQFF
TGTGCCAGCAGCTTAATCAGGGGCAATGAGCAGTTCTTC
>TRBD2|TRBV5-1|many|TRBJ2-1
CASSLVGTSKASGSRNEQFF
TGCGCCAGCAGCTTGGTAGGGACTAGTAAGGCTAGCGGGAGTCGCAATGAGCAGTTCTTC
>TRBD1|TRBV5-1|NA|TRBJ1-4
CASSSGTGDGEKLFF
TGCGCCAGCAGCTCTGGGACAGGAGATGGGGAAAAACTGTTTTTT
>NA|TRBV21-1|many|TRBJ2-4
CASSKGIKEGRLAGDPAKNIQYF
TGTGCCAGCAGCAAAGGAATCAAGGAAGGGAGACTAGCGGGGGACCCAGCCAAAAACATTCAGTACTTC
>TRBD1|TRBV20-1|many|TRBJ1-2
CSARTGRGYTF
TGCAGTGCTCGGACAGGGCGCGGCTACACCTTC
>NA|TRBV9|NA|TRBJ2-3
CASSVGQILTDTQYF
TGTGCCAGCAGCGTAGGGCAGATACTCACAGATACGCAGTATTTT
>NA|TRBV12-3/TRBV12-4|NA|TRBJ1-1
CASSSRTVPNTEAFF
TGTGCCAGCAGTTCCCGGACAGTCCCGAACACTGAAGCTTTCTTT
>NA|TRBV15|many|TRBJ1-4
CATSRDLGVLGEKLFF
TGTGCCACCAGCAGAGATCTGGGAGTTCTCGGTGAAAAACTGTTTTTT
>TRBD2|TRBV5-1|few|TRBJ2-1
CASSLAAGLAGNEQFF
TGCGCCAGCAGCTTGGCCGCAGGACTAGCAGGCAATGAGCAGTTCTTC
>NA|TRBV4-2|NA|TRBJ1-3
CASSQAGHSSGNTIYF
TGTGCCAGCAGCCAAGCTGGACACAGCTCTGGAAACACCATATATTTT
>NA|TRBV4-3|many|TRBJ2-1
CASSGRVGNEQFF
TGCGCCAGCAGCGGGCGGGTCGGGAATGAGCAGTTCTTC
>TRBD2|TRBV20-1|NA|TRBJ2-1
CSALGGRSSYNEQFF
TGCAGTGCTCTCGGCGGGAGGTCCTCCTACAATGAGCAGTTCTTC
>TRBD1|TRBV29-1|many|TRBJ1-1
CSVAGQRTTEAFF
TGCAGCGTTGCGGGACAGCGAACGACTGAAGCTTTCTTT
>NA|TRBV7-3|many|TRBJ2-5
CASSLELQETQYF
TGTGCCAGCAGCTTAGAACTTCAAGAGACCCAGTACTTC
>TRBD2|TRBV20-1|NA|TRBJ2-1
CSAHPPLAGVGEQFF
TGCAGTGCCCATCCCCCGCTAGCGGGAGTTGGGGAGCAGTTCTTC
>TRBD2|TRBV29-1|many|TRBJ2-3
CSVDRWTSGSTDTQYF
TGCAGCGTTGACCGATGGACTAGCGGTAGCACAGATACGCAGTATTTT
>NA|TRBV20-1|NA|TRBJ2-1
CSASGSNSDNEQFF
TGCAGTGCTAGCGGGAGCAATTCGGACAATGAGCAGTTCTTC
>NA|TRBV4-2|NA|TRBJ2-5
CASSGDAGARGETQYF
TGTGCCAGCAGCGGCGACGCCGGGGCCAGGGGAGAGACCCAGTACTTC
>TRBD2|TRBV7-2|NA|TRBJ2-3
CASSSEGLAPTQYF
TGTGCCAGCAGCTCCGAAGGACTAGCGCCTACGCAGTATTTT
>NA|TRBV4-2|many|TRBJ2-3
CASSQDVGTDTQYF
TGTGCCAGCAGCCAGGACGTGGGGACAGATACGCAGTATTTT
>TRBD1|TRBV29-1|NA|TRBJ2-1
CSVEEGTGGAYNEQFF
TGCAGCGTTGAAGAGGGGACAGGGGGCGCCTACAATGAGCAGTTCTTC
>TRBD1|TRBV19|few|TRBJ2-5
CASKGRGIETQYF
TGTGCCAGTAAGGGCAGGGGGATAGAGACCCAGTACTTC
>NA|TRBV6-4|NA|TRBJ1-5
CASSDSTAGYQPQHF
TGTGCCAGCAGTGACTCGACGGCGGGCTATCAGCCCCAGCATTTT
>TRBD1|TRBV29-1|many|TRBJ1-4
CSVGGQGAGEKLFF
TGCAGCGTGGGGGGACAGGGGGCCGGTGAAAAACTGTTTTTT
>NA|TRBV20-1|many|TRBJ1-3
CSARDVQGGSGNTIYF
TGCAGTGCTAGAGATGTACAGGGCGGCTCTGGAAACACCATATATTTT
>NA|TRBV5-5|few|TRBJ2-5
CASSFSGRGGETQYF
TGTGCCAGCAGCTTCTCGGGGAGGGGGGGAGAGACCCAGTACTTC
>NA|TRBV29-1|few|TRBJ2-7
CSVEARGSQTYEQYF
TGCAGCGTTGAAGCGAGGGGATCCCAGACCTACGAGCAGTACTTC
>NA|TRBV5-1|few|TRBJ2-7
CASSLASTGAAETYEQYF
TGCGCCAGCAGCTTGGCGTCCACGGGGGCGGCGGAAACCTACGAGCAGTACTTC
>TRBD2|TRBV4-2|NA|TRBJ2-1
CASSQGTSGMGQFF
TGTGCCAGCAGCCAAGGGACTAGCGGGATGGGGCAGTTCTTC
>TRBD2|TRBV5-1|few|TRBJ2-1
CASSFSAGAGYNEQFF
TGCGCCAGCAGCTTCTCTGCGGGAGCCGGTTACAATGAGCAGTTCTTC
>NA|TRBV27|many|TRBJ1-1
CASSSPQGGHEAFF
TGTGCCAGCAGTTCCCCCCAGGGTGGACATGAAGCTTTCTTT
>NA|TRBV7-2|many|TRBJ1-6
CASSLVVGTNNSPLHF
TGTGCCAGCAGCTTAGTGGTAGGCACCAATAATTCACCCCTCCACTTT
>TRBD2|TRBV5-1|NA|TRBJ2-7
CASSLEAAGPNYEQYF
TGCGCCAGCAGCTTGGAGGCAGCGGGACCGAATTACGAGCAGTACTTC
>TRBD2|TRBV5-1|NA|TRBJ2-2
CASSFGLAVTNTGELFF
TGCGCCAGCAGCTTCGGGCTAGCGGTAACGAACACCGGGGAGCTGTTTTTT
>TRBD2|TRBV20-1|few|TRBJ2-7
CSARVGQLAGGEVYEQYF
TGCAGTGCTAGAGTCGGACAGCTAGCGGGAGGAGAGGTCTACGAGCAGTACTTC
>TRBD2|TRBV20-1|few|TRBJ2-3
CSATLGLADTDTQYF
TGCAGTGCTACGCTGGGACTAGCGGACACAGATACGCAGTATTTT
>TRBD2|TRBV5-1|many|TRBJ2-2
CASSATSGSIGELFF
TGCGCCAGCAGCGCTACTAGCGGGAGTATCGGGGAGCTGTTTTTT
>TRBD1|TRBV4-1|many|TRBJ2-1
CASSHDRGRSYNEQFF
TGCGCCAGCAGCCACGACAGGGGGCGATCCTACAATGAGCAGTTCTTC
>NA|TRBV10-3|few|TRBJ2-7
CAISTGPDEQYF
TGTGCCATCAGCACAGGGCCCGACGAGCAGTACTTC